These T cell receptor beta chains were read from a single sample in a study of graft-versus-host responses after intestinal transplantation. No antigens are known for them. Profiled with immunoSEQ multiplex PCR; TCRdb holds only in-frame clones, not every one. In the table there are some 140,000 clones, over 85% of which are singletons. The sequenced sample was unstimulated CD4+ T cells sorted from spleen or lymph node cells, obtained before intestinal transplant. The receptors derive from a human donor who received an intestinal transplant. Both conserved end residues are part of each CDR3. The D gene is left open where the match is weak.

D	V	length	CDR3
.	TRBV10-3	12	CATREMDSPLHF
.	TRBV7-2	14	CASSLVGLDGRQFF
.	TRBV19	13	CASRSQGITEAFF
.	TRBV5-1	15	CASSLGTLNTGELFF
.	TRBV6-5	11	CASSRRGTQYF
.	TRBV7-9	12	CASSLGFQPQHF
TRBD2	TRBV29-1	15	CSVARLAGGTDTQYF
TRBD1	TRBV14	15	CASSQTQGAISSYTF
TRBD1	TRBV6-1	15	CASSSGTGLFYGYTF
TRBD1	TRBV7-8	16	CASSFGQGANGETQYF
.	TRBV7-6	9	CASSLAETF
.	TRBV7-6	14	CASSLEGARGPQFF
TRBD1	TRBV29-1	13	CSVRRQGASIQYF
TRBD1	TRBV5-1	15	CASSTGASSGNTIYF
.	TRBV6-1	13	CASRTTMNTEAFF
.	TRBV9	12	CASSVSGSGYTF
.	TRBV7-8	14	CASSPTDFNEKLFF
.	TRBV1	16	CTSSQERALLGSPLHF
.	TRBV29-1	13	CSTRTQRDTEAFF
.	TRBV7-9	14	CASSLSEVNTEAFF
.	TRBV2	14	CASSPFSTTDTQYF
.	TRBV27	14	CASSYHLGNQPQHF
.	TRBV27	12	CASRTRGAPLHF
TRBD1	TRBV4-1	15	CASSHLTGTNTEAFF
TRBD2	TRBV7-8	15	CASSFRGGSYNEQFF
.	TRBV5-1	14	CASSFHRPPDTQYF
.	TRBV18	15	CASSPAGSTGSPLHF
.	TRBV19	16	CASSITGRTYNSPLHF
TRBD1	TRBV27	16	CASSQDRGRSVQPQHF
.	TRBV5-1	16	CASSPVGSVLTYEQYF
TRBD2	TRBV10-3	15	CAISESGLAAYEQYF
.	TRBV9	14	CASSAQGSGNTIYF
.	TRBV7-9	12	CASSSGRATQYF
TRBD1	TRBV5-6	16	CASSWRTGGNQETQYF
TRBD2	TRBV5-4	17	CASSLPTSGGSYNEQFF
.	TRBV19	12	CASRASTDTQYF
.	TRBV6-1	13	CASPLGDPYEQYF
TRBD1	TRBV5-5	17	CASSYGYPGQGNSPLHF
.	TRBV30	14	CAWSGRGRTYEQYF
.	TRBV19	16	CASSMTTRPPGNTIYF
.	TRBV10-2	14	CASSDTRGYGEQFF
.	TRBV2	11	CASRVGVEAFF
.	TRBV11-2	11	CASSLGETQYF
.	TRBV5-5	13	CASSLLGKNTQYF
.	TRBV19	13	CASSTQRNYGYTF
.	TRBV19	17	CASSMRSSSLGSYEQYF
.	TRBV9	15	CASSTLGGPYNEQFF
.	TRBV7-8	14	CASSSRAIPYGYTF
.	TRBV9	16	CASSPNPGHSTSEAFF
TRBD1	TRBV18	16	CASSLSAGGTYNEQFF